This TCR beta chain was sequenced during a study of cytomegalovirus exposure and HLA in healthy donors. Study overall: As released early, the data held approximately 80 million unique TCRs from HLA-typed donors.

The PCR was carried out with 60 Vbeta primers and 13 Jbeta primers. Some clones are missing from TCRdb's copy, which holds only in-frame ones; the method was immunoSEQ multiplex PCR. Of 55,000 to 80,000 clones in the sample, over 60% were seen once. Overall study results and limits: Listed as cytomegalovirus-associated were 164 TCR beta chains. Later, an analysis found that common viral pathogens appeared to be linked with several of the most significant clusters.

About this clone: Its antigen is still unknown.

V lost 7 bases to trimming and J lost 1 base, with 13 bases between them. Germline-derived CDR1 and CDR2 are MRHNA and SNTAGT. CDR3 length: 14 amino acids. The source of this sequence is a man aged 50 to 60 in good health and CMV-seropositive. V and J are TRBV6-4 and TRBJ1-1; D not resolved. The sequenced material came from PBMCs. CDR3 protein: CASKFVEGNTEAFF. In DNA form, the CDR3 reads TGTGCCAGCAAATTTGTTGAGGGGAACACTGAAGCTTTCTTT.